This TCR beta chain was recovered during a study of PD-L1 blockade in urothelial cancer (dated by TCRdb to the late 2010s). Concerning the study at large: Every patient began therapy in about 2014 and was given atezolizumab 1,200 mg intravenously every 3 weeks. About 90% of the 29 patients were males with bladder-origin urothelial cancer, and 18 of 29 reported a prior smoking history. An ECOG performance status of 0 or 1 was recorded for the patients, and 0 to 3 prior chemotherapy regimens had been received by the patients. Blood samples were analyzed at 3 weeks after treatment start (second dose) and at 6 weeks after treatment start. Blood samples gave median yields of approximately 130,000 T cells and some 84,000 unique TCRs, along with a median clonality of about 0.084. Somatic, immune and clinical correlates of response to PD-L1 blockade with atezolizumab in urothelial cancer were the focus of an exploratory multi-omic analysis. Pretreatment tumor samples and matched peripheral blood, collected serially before and after atezolizumab treatment, underwent TCR sequencing. Durable clinical benefit was defined as progression-free survival longer than 6 months, and TCR features were also tested against progression-free and overall survival. In the same patients, pretreatment tumors underwent whole exome sequencing and RNA sequencing in addition to TCR sequencing. Nine patients achieved durable clinical benefit and approximately 20 did not. Pretreatment blood TCR-seq was available for about 28 patients, at least one posttreatment blood collection was obtained for roughly 24 patients, and tumor TCR-seq was available for roughly 24 patients. The paper as a whole reports these results and caveats: Greater expansion of tumor-associated TCR clones in peripheral blood 3 weeks after the start of treatment was observed in patients with durable benefit (n of about 20, p = 0.022). Because the sample size was small (n ≈ 31) and many of the analyses were exploratory, the results are meant to be hypothesis-generating. Improved progression-free and overall survival was associated with having pretreatment peripheral blood TCR clonality below the median.

Of note for this clone: The antigen this receptor binds is unknown. No quality values exist for individual bases; no much larger clone is one base distant.

To estimate absolute template abundance from read counts, synthetic TCR analog templates were spiked into each PCR. The immunoSEQ assay used bias-controlled V and J gene primers to amplify TCRbeta CDR3 regions from genomic DNA. Sequencing of rearranged TCRbeta segments was performed at approximately 20X coverage. Turning to the authors' computational methods: Clustering was used to correct sequencing errors, and CDR3s were annotated against IMGT so that V, D and J genes could be assigned. Downstream analyses used only productive TCRbeta rearrangements, leaving out any out-of-frame or stop-codon sequences. To compute clonality, Shannon entropy was normalized by the log of the number of unique productive sequences and then subtracted from one. Fisher's exact test with Benjamini-Hochberg correction, using a cutoff of adjusted p below 0.01, was how clones that differed between time points or between blood and tumor were identified. TCRdb retrieved this table from immuneACCESS and kept in-frame rearrangements only. Not all clones are present; in checked studies, unresolved V genes account for under half, and no reason is known for the remainder. V, J and clone size are taken as reported in that table, and D and trimming were inferred from the DNA itself. Across this sample there are tens of thousands of clones, with under 95% seen only once. The ten biggest clones cover about 0.87% of the sample.

The time point label here, explained by the study, means: peripheral blood 6 weeks after treatment start. A total of under 35 patients with locally advanced or metastatic urothelial carcinoma, treated at Memorial Sloan Kettering on a trial protocol, made up the cohort. Peripheral blood mononuclear cells were collected pretreatment and during treatment, at between 1 and 8 total time points per patient. The Qiagen DNeasy Blood extraction kit was used to purify genomic DNA from total PBMCs and tumor samples. Collected pretreatment and during treatment, PBMCs were isolated and stored as previously described. V sheds 2 bases and J sheds 2 bases, leaving 9 bases between their ends. The CDR3 runs 14 residues from the cysteine to the phenylalanine. The CDR3 DNA has 42 bases and is translated from base 1. CDR1 is given as MGHRA and CDR2 as YSYEKL, both from the germline V gene.

This sequence originates from a woman at least 80 years old with urothelial cancer. This specimen consisted of PBMCs, obtained around atezolizumab (anti-PD-L1) treatment. The chain is made from TRBV4-1 and TRBJ1-2; TRBD1 could be the D gene, as 5 bases match. The CDR3 in this case is CASSQPGLNYGYTF. The nucleotides read TGCGCCAGCAGCCAACCGGGACTGAACTATGGCTACACCTTC.